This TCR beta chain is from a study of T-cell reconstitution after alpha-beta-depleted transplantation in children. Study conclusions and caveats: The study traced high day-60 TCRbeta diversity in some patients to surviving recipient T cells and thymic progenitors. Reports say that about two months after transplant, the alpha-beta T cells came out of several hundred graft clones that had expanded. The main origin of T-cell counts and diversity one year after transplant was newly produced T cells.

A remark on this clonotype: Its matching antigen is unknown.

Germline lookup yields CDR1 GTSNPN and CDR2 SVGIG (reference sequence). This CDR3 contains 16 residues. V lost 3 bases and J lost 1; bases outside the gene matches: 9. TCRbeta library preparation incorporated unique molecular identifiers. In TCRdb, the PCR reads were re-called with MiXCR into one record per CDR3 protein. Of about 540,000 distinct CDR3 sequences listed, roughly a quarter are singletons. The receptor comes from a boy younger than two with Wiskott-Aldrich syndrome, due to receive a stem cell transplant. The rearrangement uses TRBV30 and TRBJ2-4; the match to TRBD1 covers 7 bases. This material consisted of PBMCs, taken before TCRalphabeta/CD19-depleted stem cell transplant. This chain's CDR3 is CAWSQGVRAAKNIQYF. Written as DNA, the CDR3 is TGTGCCTGGAGCCAGGGGGTTAGGGCGGCCAAAAACATTCAGTACTTC.